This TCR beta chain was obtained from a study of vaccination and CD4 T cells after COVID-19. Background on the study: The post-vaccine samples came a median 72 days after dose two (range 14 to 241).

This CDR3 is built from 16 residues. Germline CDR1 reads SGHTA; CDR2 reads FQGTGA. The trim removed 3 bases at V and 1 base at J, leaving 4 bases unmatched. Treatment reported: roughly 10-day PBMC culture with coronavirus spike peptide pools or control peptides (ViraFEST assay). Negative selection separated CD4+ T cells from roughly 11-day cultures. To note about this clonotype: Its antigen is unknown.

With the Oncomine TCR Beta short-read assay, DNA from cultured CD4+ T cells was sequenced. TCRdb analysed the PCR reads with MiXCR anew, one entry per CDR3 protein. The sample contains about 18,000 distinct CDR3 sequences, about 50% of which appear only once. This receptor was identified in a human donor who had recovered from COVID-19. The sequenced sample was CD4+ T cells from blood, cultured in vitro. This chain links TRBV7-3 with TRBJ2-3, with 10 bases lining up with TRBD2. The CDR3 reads CASSFQGTSGTDTQYF. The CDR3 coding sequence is TGTGCCAGCAGCTTCCAGGGGACTAGCGGCACAGATACGCAGTATTTT.